This is a list of T cell receptor beta chains from one sample in a study of blood T cell repertoires in COVID-19. Assay: immunoSEQ multiplex PCR; the TCRdb copy retains only in-frame clones and omits some. The sample shows approximately 100,000 clones, more than 80% of them seen only once. What was sequenced was peripheral blood. Receptors originate from a man aged 60 to 75 with acute or convalescent COVID-19. CDR3s include the opening cysteine and the closing phenylalanine or tryptophan. A D gene is named only where the DNA matches it firmly. For some rows the clone size is stated as once, few or many, or as a class when expanded; others skip it.

CDR3nt | CDR3aa | d_gene | j_gene | abundance | v_gene
TGTGCCAGCAGTCATACCGGGACAGGGCAGTTAAGCTCCTACAATGAGCAGTTCTTC | CASSHTGTGQLSSYNEQFF | TRBD1 | TRBJ2-1 | . | TRBV2
TGTGCCAGTAGAGGGACAGGGGCTCTTTTTGAAAAACTGTTTTTT | CASRGTGALFEKLFF | TRBD1 | TRBJ1-4 | . | TRBV19
TGTGCCAGCAGCCCCGGCAGGTCCAATGAGCAGTTCTTC | CASSPGRSNEQFF | . | TRBJ2-1 | once | TRBV7-8
TGTGCCAGCAGTCCGGGACTACAGAATGAGCAGTTCTTC | CASSPGLQNEQFF | TRBD2 | TRBJ2-1 | . | TRBV6-5
TGCAGCGCTGGGGGGGGTTCCAGGGTCTACGAGCAGTACTTC | CSAGGGSRVYEQYF | TRBD2 | TRBJ2-7 | once | TRBV29-1
TGTGCCAGCAGTGACTCCCTCCTAGCGGGAGAGCCGAATGAGCAGTTCTTC | CASSDSLLAGEPNEQFF | TRBD2 | TRBJ2-1 | . | TRBV6-4
TGTGCCAGCAACCACAGGGGTATGGATGAAAAACTGTTTTTT | CASNHRGMDEKLFF | TRBD1 | TRBJ1-4 | . | TRBV11-2
TGCGCCAGCAGCCTCGGGACTAGCGGGAGCTTTCGTGAAACCGGGGAGCTGTTTTTT | CASSLGTSGSFRETGELFF | TRBD2 | TRBJ2-2 | few | TRBV5-1
TGTGCCACCACCGGGAGTAGTCCAGATACGCAGTATTTT | CATTGSSPDTQYF | . | TRBJ2-3 | . | TRBV24-1
TGTGCCAGCAGTTTGGTTTTGGCAAGCACAGATACGCAGTATTTT | CASSLVLASTDTQYF | . | TRBJ2-3 | . | TRBV27
TGTGCCACCAGTGACGGACAGGGTTGGGGCACTGAAGCTTTCTTT | CATSDGQGWGTEAFF | TRBD1 | TRBJ1-1 | . | TRBV24-1
TGTGCCAGCAGTTCAGGGGTATTCGGGGAGCTGTTTTTT | CASSSGVFGELFF | . | TRBJ2-2 | . | TRBV12-3/TRBV12-4
TGTGCCAGCAGCCAAGATGGGGGTCTAGCGGGAGAAGAGACCCAGTACTTC | CASSQDGGLAGEETQYF | TRBD2 | TRBJ2-5 | . | TRBV4-2
TGTGCCAGCAGCCAAGGGGGCTACGGGGAGCTGTTTTTT | CASSQGGYGELFF | . | TRBJ2-2 | few | TRBV3-1/TRBV3-2
TGTGCCAGCAGCTTCGGACAGAACTCCTACAATGAGCAGTTCTTC | CASSFGQNSYNEQFF | . | TRBJ2-1 | . | TRBV5-4
TGTGCCACCAGCACCCCCCAGAGGGGGACAGGAAACACCGGGGAGCTGTTTTTT | CATSTPQRGTGNTGELFF | TRBD1 | TRBJ2-2 | few | TRBV15
TGTGCCAGCAGTGGACAGGGAAGTTCACCCCTCCACTTT | CASSGQGSSPLHF | TRBD1 | TRBJ1-6 | . | TRBV25-1
TGTGCCAGCAGTCAATATACAGGAGATACGCAGTATTTT | CASSQYTGDTQYF | . | TRBJ2-3 | . | TRBV28
TGCTCCGGTGGACTAGGGGTAAGAGAGACCCAGTACTTC | CSGGLGVRETQYF | TRBD2 | TRBJ2-5 | . | TRBV29-1
TGTGCCAGCAGTATCGACAGGGGCGAGCAGTACTTC | CASSIDRGEQYF | TRBD1 | TRBJ2-7 | . | TRBV25-1
TGTGCCATCAGTGTGGGCGGGAACGCCCGCGGGGCAGATACGCAGTATTTT | CAISVGGNARGADTQYF | . | TRBJ2-3 | . | TRBV10-3
TGTGCCAGCAGCTTAGGGCCAGGACTAGCGGGAGTTGATGAGCAGTTCTTC | CASSLGPGLAGVDEQFF | TRBD2 | TRBJ2-1 | . | TRBV7-9
TGCAGTGCTAATGACAGGGCCAATCAGCCCCAGCATTTT | CSANDRANQPQHF | TRBD1 | TRBJ1-5 | . | TRBV20-1
TGTGCCAGTAGCAGGGGAACCTATGGCTACACCTTC | CASSRGTYGYTF | . | TRBJ1-2 | . | TRBV19
TGCAGTGCTAGTCAGGGCCCGGAGACTGAAGCTTTCTTT | CSASQGPETEAFF | . | TRBJ1-1 | . | TRBV20-1
TGTGCCTGGGCGACAGGGACGAATGAAAAACTGTTTTTT | CAWATGTNEKLFF | TRBD1 | TRBJ1-4 | . | TRBV30
TGTGCCAGCAGCTTCCACTCGGGACAGGCCAATGAGCAGTTCTTC | CASSFHSGQANEQFF | TRBD1 | TRBJ2-1 | once | TRBV6-4
TGTGCCAGCTCACCAGGGTTTCGAGGGAGGCCCAACAATGAGCAGTTCTTC | CASSPGFRGRPNNEQFF | . | TRBJ2-1 | . | TRBV18
TGCGCCAGCAGCTTGGACCACAGGGGGGGTAACTATGGCTACACCTTC | CASSLDHRGGNYGYTF | TRBD1 | TRBJ1-2 | . | TRBV5-1
TGTGCCAGCAGCCGGGGCGTTAGCGGTGAAGCTTTCTTT | CASSRGVSGEAFF | . | TRBJ1-1 | . | TRBV7-9
TGTGCCAGCTTGGGAGGGGTAATGAACACTGAAGCTTTCTTT | CASLGGVMNTEAFF | . | TRBJ1-1 | . | TRBV6-5
TGTGCCACAACCCCCGGCTATGGCTACACCTTC | CATTPGYGYTF | . | TRBJ1-2 | . | TRBV19
TGCGCCAGCAGCTCTACAGGAAAGCCGCCCCTCCACTTT | CASSSTGKPPLHF | . | TRBJ1-6 | . | TRBV5-1
TGTGCCAGCAACCTTCCCGGGAGGGCCCCGGCGAACACAGATACGCAGTATTTT | CASNLPGRAPANTDTQYF | . | TRBJ2-3 | . | TRBV21-1
TGTGCCAGCAGTTACTCCGACAGGGTCTGGAATGAGCAGTTCTTC | CASSYSDRVWNEQFF | TRBD1 | TRBJ2-1 | . | TRBV6-5
TGCAGCTCAAGACAGGGCCTGTCCTACAATGAGCAGTTCTTC | CSSRQGLSYNEQFF | TRBD1 | TRBJ2-1 | . | TRBV29-1
TGTGCCAGCAGCTTAGGGCCTAGCGAATACAATGAGCAGTTCTTC | CASSLGPSEYNEQFF | . | TRBJ2-1 | . | TRBV7-2
TGTGCCAGCTCACGGGGGACTAGCGGAGCCTACAATGAGCAGTTCTTC | CASSRGTSGAYNEQFF | TRBD2 | TRBJ2-1 | . | TRBV18
TGTGCCAGCAGCAACTATCGGGACAGATATTCTGGGGCCAACGTCCTGACTTTC | CASSNYRDRYSGANVLTF | TRBD1 | TRBJ2-6 | . | TRBV5-4
TGTGCCAGCAGCCCTCGGACAGGGGGCAACACCGGGGAGCTGTTTTTT | CASSPRTGGNTGELFF | TRBD1 | TRBJ2-2 | . | TRBV7-2
TGTGCCAGCAGTATTCTAGATTATGCCGGGGAGCTGTTTTTT | CASSILDYAGELFF | . | TRBJ2-2 | . | TRBV28
TGCGCCAGCAGCTTGGGGGGACAGTATGAAAAACTGTTTTTT | CASSLGGQYEKLFF | TRBD1 | TRBJ1-4 | . | TRBV5-1
TGTGCCAGCAGCTATCAGGGGGCGTTGAACACTGAAGCTTTCTTT | CASSYQGALNTEAFF | TRBD1 | TRBJ1-1 | . | TRBV13
TGTGCCAGCAGCCAGAGGACTAGCGGGAGTGGAGAGACCCAGTACTTC | CASSQRTSGSGETQYF | TRBD2 | TRBJ2-5 | . | TRBV3-1/TRBV3-2
TGCGCCAGCAGGGCCGGGACAGGGACCGAAAAACTGTTTTTT | CASRAGTGTEKLFF | TRBD1 | TRBJ1-4 | . | TRBV5-1
TGTGCCACCAGATCTAGCGGGACTAACACCGGGGAGCTGTTTTTT | CATRSSGTNTGELFF | TRBD2 | TRBJ2-2 | few | TRBV24-1
TGCGCCAGCAGCTTGGCCGGAGACGACAGACAAGAGACCCAGTACTTC | CASSLAGDDRQETQYF | . | TRBJ2-5 | . | TRBV5-1
TGTGCCACCAGTGCCATTGGCGGGGGGCCCCAGCATTTT | CATSAIGGGPQHF | . | TRBJ1-5 | few | TRBV24-1
TGTGCCAGCACCCAGGACAGGAATGAGCAGTTCTTC | CASTQDRNEQFF | TRBD1 | TRBJ2-1 | . | TRBV7-2
TGTGCCAGCAGTGAAGCGGGGCCTGAGGTCACCTACGAGCAGTACTTC | CASSEAGPEVTYEQYF | . | TRBJ2-7 | once | TRBV6-1
TGTGCCAGCAGTAATCCGGGACTCCACTATGGCTACACCTTC | CASSNPGLHYGYTF | . | TRBJ1-2 | . | TRBV25-1
TGTGCCAGCAGCCGGAGGGGGGGTCTTTCGAGGGGCATTCAGTACTTC | CASSRRGGLSRGIQYF | . | TRBJ2-4 | . | TRBV7-8
TGTGCCAGCAGCTTGAGGGTTAGAACTAATGAAAAACTGTTTTTT | CASSLRVRTNEKLFF | . | TRBJ1-4 | . | TRBV11-3
TGTGCCAGCAGCGTATCAGGGGCGGGCTCCTACAATGAGCAGTTCTTC | CASSVSGAGSYNEQFF | . | TRBJ2-1 | . | TRBV9
TGTGCCAGCAGTTGGGCCCCAAATCAAGAGACCCAGTACTTC | CASSWAPNQETQYF | . | TRBJ2-5 | . | TRBV5-8
TGTGCCAGCGGGACAGGGTACACTGAAGCTTTCTTT | CASGTGYTEAFF | TRBD1 | TRBJ1-1 | . | TRBV6-5
TGTGCCAGCAGTCGACTACTAGCGGGAGGATCGAGCACCGGGGAGCTGTTTTTT | CASSRLLAGGSSTGELFF | TRBD2 | TRBJ2-2 | . | TRBV28
TGTGCCAGCAGCTTAGACAGGGTTGGTGAAAAACTGTTTTTT | CASSLDRVGEKLFF | . | TRBJ1-4 | . | TRBV7-8
TGTGCCAGCGGGAGCAGCTCTGGAAACACCATATATTTT | CASGSSSGNTIYF | . | TRBJ1-3 | . | TRBV12-3/TRBV12-4